This TCR beta chain appears in the sequencing data of a study of human T cells and chemical hapten exposure. Concerning this clonotype itself: Its antigen is as yet unknown.

Trimming took off 8 bases at V and 3 bases at J, with 7 bases between the two ends. Germline V lookup: CDR1 SQVTM, CDR2 ANQGSEA. CDR3 length equals 10 residues. The library tagged individual cDNA molecules with unique molecular identifiers. MiXCR, applied by TCRdb to the RACE reads, yields one record per CDR3 protein. The sample lists around 150,000 distinct CDR3 sequences; more than 12% were seen once. Findings and limits, study-wide: Since the donors had alopecia, their immune response may not be the same as that of healthy people.

Time point: patch test 1, 2 weeks after DPC sensitization. The treatment was: therapeutic diphenylcyclopropenone sensitization with weekly scalp DPC. The drawing of blood occurred before each patch test was applied. Donation of samples came from alopecia patients who were 18 to 70 years old and suitable for DPC. The genes are TRBV29-1 and TRBJ2-5; D is uncertain. This receptor was identified in a woman aged 25 to 39 with alopecia areata. Some clones in this sample may be carry-over from other donors' samples. The sequenced sample was whole blood, obtained in connection with sensitization to the hapten diphenylcyclopropenone (DPC). CDR3 in amino acids: CSHWEETQYF. Here the CDR3 DNA reads TGCAGCCATTGGGAAGAGACCCAGTACTTC.